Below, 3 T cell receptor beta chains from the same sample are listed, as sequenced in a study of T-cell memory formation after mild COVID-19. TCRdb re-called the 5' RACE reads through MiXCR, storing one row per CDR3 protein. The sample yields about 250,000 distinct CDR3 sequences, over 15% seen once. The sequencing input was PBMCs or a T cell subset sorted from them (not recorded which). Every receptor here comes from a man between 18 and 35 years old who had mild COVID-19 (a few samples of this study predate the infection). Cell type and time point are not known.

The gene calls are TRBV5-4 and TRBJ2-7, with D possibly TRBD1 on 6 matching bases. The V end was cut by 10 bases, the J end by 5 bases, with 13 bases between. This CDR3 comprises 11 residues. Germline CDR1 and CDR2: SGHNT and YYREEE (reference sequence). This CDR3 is CAGATGHEQYF. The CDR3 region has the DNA TGTGCCGGAGCGACAGGCCACGAGCAGTACTTC.

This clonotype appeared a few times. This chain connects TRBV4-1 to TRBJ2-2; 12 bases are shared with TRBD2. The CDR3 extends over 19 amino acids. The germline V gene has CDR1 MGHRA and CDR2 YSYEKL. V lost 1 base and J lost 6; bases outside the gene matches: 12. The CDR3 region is CASSQGLSSGGAVAGELFF. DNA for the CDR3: TGCGCCAGCAGCCAAGGCCTCTCTAGCGGGGGGGCGGTTGCCGGGGAGCTGTTTTTT.

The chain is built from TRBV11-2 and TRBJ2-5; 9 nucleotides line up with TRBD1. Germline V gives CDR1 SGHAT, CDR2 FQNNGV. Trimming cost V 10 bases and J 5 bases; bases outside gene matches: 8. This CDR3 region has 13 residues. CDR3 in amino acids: CATRQGVGETQYF. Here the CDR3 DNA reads TGTGCCACGCGACAGGGGGTGGGGGAGACCCAGTACTTC.